These 21 T cell receptor beta chains were sequenced from one sample in a study of blood T cell repertoires in COVID-19. The data were produced by immunoSEQ multiplex PCR, yet TCRdb's version contains in-frame clones alone and is incomplete. The table shows 85,000 to 90,000 clones, with around 86% occurring only once. The sample was peripheral blood. The receptors come from a human donor in a cohort sampled during active COVID-19.

J is TRBJ1-3 and V is TRBV28, with TRBD1 as a possible D gene (6 bases). Germline values: CDR1 MDHEN, CDR2 SYDVKM. V dropped 2 bases and J dropped 10 bases, with 15 bases sitting between them. The CDR3 sequence is 14 residues long. CDR3: CASSLGGARRTIYF. The CDR3 DNA reads as TGTGCCAGCAGTTTAGGGGGGGCCCGGCGGACCATATATTTT.

This chain joins TRBV19 and TRBJ1-5, with 10 positions matching TRBD1. From germline, CDR1 is LNHDA and CDR2 SQIVND (reference sequence). V shed 5 bases and J 7 bases; nucleotides not matched to a gene: 8. This CDR3 contains 15 residues. The CDR3 bases are TGTGCCAGTAGTTCCTCCGGGACAGGGGAACAGCCCCAGCATTTT. Protein product: CASSSSGTGEQPQHF.

This clone has a single count. This rearrangement joins TRBV6-5 to TRBJ2-7; tentatively, D is TRBD2 (5 bases). Trimming took off 3 bases at V and 7 bases at J, with 16 bases between the two ends. Germline assignment: CDR1 MNHEY and CDR2 SVGAGI. The length of the CDR3 is 14 residues. CDR3 bases: TGTGCCAGCAGTTATAATAGACCTTCGGGAGAGCAGTACTTC. Translation gives CASSYNRPSGEQYF.

The sample holds one count of this clone. V usage is TRBV4-1 and J usage is TRBJ1-1, with D maybe TRBD1 (5 bases). The CDR3 is made up of 15 amino acids. Trimming shortened V by 3 bases and J by 1 base, and 12 bases separated the two germline ends. The germline V gene has CDR1 MGHRA and CDR2 YSYEKL. The CDR3 region has the DNA TGCGCCAGCAGCCAGGAGGGACGGGCGAACACTGAAGCTTTCTTT. Translation: CASSQEGRANTEAFF.

J is TRBJ2-4 and V is TRBV28, with 8 bases matching TRBD1. Germline V gives CDR1 MDHEN, CDR2 SYDVKM. V lost 7 bases and J lost 6; bases outside the gene matches: 8. The CDR3 has 14 amino acids. CDR3 residues: CASTTGGTANIQYF. For the CDR3, the DNA is TGTGCCAGCACCACAGGGGGAACGGCAAACATTCAGTACTTC.

The chain links TRBV9 to TRBJ2-1; TRBD2 is a possible D gene (6 bases). CDR1 is SGDLS and CDR2 is YYNGEE in the germline V gene. V lost 5 bases and J lost 6, with 24 bases in between. The CDR3 spans 17 residues. CDR3: CASSPSTGGWGVNEQFF. The CDR3 nucleotides read TGTGCCAGCAGTCCTTCAACCGGGGGATGGGGGGTCAATGAGCAGTTCTTC.

The chain links TRBV5-1 to TRBJ2-5, with a possible D match to TRBD2 (6 bases). The length of the CDR3 is 14 residues. Germline V gene sequence: CDR1 SGHRS, CDR2 YFSETQ. V lost 2 bases and J 4 bases, leaving 12 bases between the germline ends. The DNA for the CDR3 is TGCGCCAGCAGCTTTACCGGGGGACGAGAGACCCAGTACTTC. Translation: CASSFTGGRETQYF.

The chain uses TRBV4-2 and TRBJ2-3, with TRBD1 identical over 8 bases. The CDR3 extends over 15 amino acids. V lost 1 base to trimming and J lost 3 bases; unmatched junction nucleotides: 3. Germline values: CDR1 LGHNA, CDR2 YNFKEQ. The CDR3 here is CASSQGGQGTDTQYF. DNA of the CDR3: TGTGCCAGCAGCCAAGGTGGACAGGGAACAGATACGCAGTATTTT.

The rearrangement uses TRBV4-1 and TRBJ2-1; the match to TRBD2 covers 7 bases. Per the germline V gene, CDR1 is MGHRA and CDR2 is YSYEKL. The V segment lost 0 bases and the J segment 0 bases; nucleotides outside the gene matches: 2. The CDR3 contains 16 residues. CDR3 nucleotides: TGCGCCAGCAGCCAAGAGGGGGGGAGCTCCTACAATGAGCAGTTCTTC. Amino acid sequence: CASSQEGGSSYNEQFF.

This clone was seen more than once but under ten times. The chain is built from TRBV11-2 and TRBJ2-3, with 14 bases fitting TRBD2. Trimming removed 4 bases from V and 5 bases from J; junction bases left unmatched: 14. The CDR3 has 19 residues. Germline values: CDR1 SGHAT, CDR2 FQNNGV. The CDR3 region has the DNA TGTGCCAGCAGCTCCGCCGGGACTAGCGGGAGATACATGGGAGATACGCAGTATTTT. Its translation: CASSSAGTSGRYMGDTQYF.

The CDR3 DNA reads as TGTGCCAGCAGCCCCCCCCAACAGGGTGTTAGATCCTACGAGCAGTACTTC. This codes for CASSPPQQGVRSYEQYF. The chain has TRBV21-1 and TRBJ2-7; TRBD1 is taken as the D call from the table, unchecked against the DNA. TRBV21-1 is tagged as a pseudogene. The CDR3 loop spans 17 amino acids.

This clone has just a few counts. V usage is TRBV19 and J usage is TRBJ2-3; 9 bases agree with TRBD2. This CDR3 comprises 16 residues. The germline V gene has CDR1 LNHDA and CDR2 SQIVND (reference sequence). Trimming cost V 1 base and J 4 bases; bases outside gene matches: 6. CDR3: CASSIVAGGQADTQYF. DNA for the CDR3: TGTGCCAGTAGTATAGTTGCGGGAGGGCAAGCAGATACGCAGTATTTT.

The chain uses TRBV2 and TRBJ2-2; D may be TRBD2 (5 bases). V lost 11 bases to trimming and J lost 1 base, with 11 bases between them. The germline CDR1 and CDR2 sequences are SNHLY and FYNNEI. There are 13 residues in the CDR3. The CDR3 here is CALVEENTGELFF. The CDR3, as DNA: TGTGCCCTAGTGGAGGAGAACACCGGGGAGCTGTTTTTT.

The V call is TRBV4-2, the J call TRBJ1-6, with 7 bases aligning to TRBD1. The V gene end was trimmed by 0 bases and the J gene end by 7 bases; junction bases not matched to a gene: 6. CDR3 size: 16 residues. Germline CDR1 is LGHNA and CDR2 is YNFKEQ. The CDR3 is CASSQDIGTVNSPLHF. Here the CDR3 DNA reads TGTGCCAGCAGCCAAGATATTGGGACAGTAAATTCACCCCTCCACTTT.

The rearrangement links TRBV24-1 to TRBJ2-5; TRBD1 agrees at 9 bases. V was clipped by 7 bases and J by 2 bases; unmatched bases: 4. Germline CDR1 is KGHDR and CDR2 is SFDVKD. The CDR3 totals 14 residues. The CDR3 DNA reads as TGTGCCACCAGAGACGACAGGGGGCAAGAGACCCAGTACTTC. Translated: CATRDDRGQETQYF.

The sample holds a few counts of this clone. The chain links TRBV27 to TRBJ2-1, with D tentatively TRBD2 (5 bases). The CDR3 runs 14 residues. Germline CDR1 reads MNHEY; CDR2 reads SMNVEV (reference sequence). The V and J ends lost 6 bases and 9 bases respectively, with 18 bases between them. CDR3 residues: CASSVLAGYREQFF. CDR3 coding DNA: TGTGCCAGCAGCGTGCTAGCCGGATATCGTGAGCAGTTCTTC.

The V and J genes are TRBV18 and TRBJ2-1; TRBD2 agrees at 11 bases. Looked up from germline, CDR1 is KGHSH and CDR2 is LQKENI. CDR3 size: 15 residues. The V and J ends lost 8 bases and 6 bases, in that order; junction bases with no gene match: 9. The CDR3 loop is CASALLAGVGNEQFF. The CDR3 DNA reads as TGTGCCAGCGCCCTACTAGCGGGAGTCGGCAATGAGCAGTTCTTC.

V is TRBV27 and J is TRBJ2-1; D call uncertain. The CDR3 extends over 14 amino acids. V gave up 2 bases and J gave up 4 bases, with 9 bases separating them. Germline V lookup: CDR1 MNHEY, CDR2 SMNVEV (reference sequence). The CDR3 nucleotides are TGTGCCAGCAGTTTACTGGGCCCTTACAATGAGCAGTTCTTC. Translation: CASSLLGPYNEQFF.

The chain uses TRBV28 and TRBJ1-2; D uncertain. V lost 8 bases and J lost 7, with 11 bases in between. The CDR3 covers 11 residues. The germline CDR1 and CDR2 sequences are MDHEN and SYDVKM. For the CDR3, the DNA is TGTGCCAGCCTCGGTAGGAGTGGCTACACCTTC. Its translation is CASLGRSGYTF.

The CDR3: CARGRGGTQYF. The CDR3 nucleotides are TGTGCCAGAGGGAGGGGGGGTACGCAGTATTTT. The chain couples TRBV6-4 to TRBJ2-3; weak D call: TRBD2 (7 bases). Trimming took 9 bases from V and 8 from J, leaving 12 bases between them. Germline V gene lookup returns CDR1 MRHNA and CDR2 SNTAGT. CDR3 size: 11 residues.

V and J are TRBV5-1 and TRBJ2-1; a weak D match, TRBD1 (6 bases). The germline V and J ends were trimmed by 0 bases and 8 bases, with 9 bases remaining between them. Germline assignment: CDR1 SGHRS and CDR2 YFSETQ. The CDR3 consists of 13 residues. DNA of the CDR3: TGCGCCAGCAGCTTGGGGGGGCGGGATGAGCAGTTCTTC. It codes for CASSLGGRDEQFF.